Each of the 4 T cell receptor beta chains below was sequenced from the same sample in a study of preoperative IRX-2 immunotherapy in early breast cancer. The treatment denotes: preoperative locoregional IRX-2 cytokine immunotherapy. TCRdb's copy holds only in-frame clones and misses some; the assay was immunoSEQ multiplex PCR. The repertoire includes roughly 93,000 clones, 75% to 90% of them detected once, and roughly 2% sits in the top ten. The input for sequencing was tumor tissue, taken after IRX-2 immunotherapy. The receptors here all came from a human donor with breast cancer.

The gene calls are TRBV11-3 and TRBJ1-5, with D possibly matching TRBD1 (6 bases). The CDR3 is made up of 15 amino acids. Trimming cost V 5 bases and J 2 bases, with 13 bases left between them. Germline-derived CDR1 and CDR2 are SGHNT and YENEEA. The CDR3 here is CASSLGRGRNQPQHF. For the CDR3, the DNA is TGTGCCAGCAGCCTGGGCAGGGGTCGCAATCAGCCCCAGCATTTT. Supplemented by reference TRBV11-3 and TRBJ1-5, the full variable domain reads EAGVVQSPRYKIIEKKQPVAFWCNPISGHNTLYWYLQNLGQGPELLIRYENEEAVDDSQLPKDRFSAERLKGVDSTLKIQPAELGDSAVYLCASSLGRGRNQPQHFGDGTRLSIL.

This chain uses TRBV6-8 with TRBJ1-2, with a tentative D call TRBD1 (6 bases). Trimming pared 3 bases from V and 8 bases from J, leaving 19 bases between. This CDR3 spans 15 amino acids. Germline V lookup: CDR1 MNHGY, CDR2 SAAAGT. The CDR3 protein is CASSYFARQRGGYTF. The CDR3 DNA sequence: TGTGCCAGCAGTTATTTCGCTCGTCAAAGGGGGGGCTACACCTTC.

The rearrangement uses TRBV30 and TRBJ2-7, with D uncertain. The CDR3 totals 11 residues. Looked up from germline, CDR1 is GTSNPN and CDR2 is SVGIG (reference sequence). V was shortened by 3 bases and J by 0 bases, with 3 bases between the two germline ends. The DNA of the CDR3 is TGTGCCTGGAGCCCCTCCTACGAGCAGTACTTC. This translates into CAWSPSYEQYF.

The gene calls are TRBV19 and TRBJ2-2; D perhaps matches TRBD1 (6 bases). The CDR3 is made up of 17 amino acids. The germline V gene has CDR1 LNHDA and CDR2 SQIVND (reference sequence). V was cut by 3 bases and J by 6 bases, with 20 bases left in between. The CDR3, as DNA: TGTGCCAGTAGTATTGGGCCAAACAGGGTGGAACCCGGGGAGCTGTTTTTT. Its protein is CASSIGPNRVEPGELFF. Full variable domain (missing parts from reference TRBV19 and TRBJ2-2): DGGITQSPKYLFRKEGQNVTLSCEQNLNHDAMYWYRQDPGQGLRLIYYSQIVNDFQKGDIAEGYSVSREKKESFPLTVTSAQKNPTAFYLCASSIGPNRVEPGELFFGEGSRLTVL.